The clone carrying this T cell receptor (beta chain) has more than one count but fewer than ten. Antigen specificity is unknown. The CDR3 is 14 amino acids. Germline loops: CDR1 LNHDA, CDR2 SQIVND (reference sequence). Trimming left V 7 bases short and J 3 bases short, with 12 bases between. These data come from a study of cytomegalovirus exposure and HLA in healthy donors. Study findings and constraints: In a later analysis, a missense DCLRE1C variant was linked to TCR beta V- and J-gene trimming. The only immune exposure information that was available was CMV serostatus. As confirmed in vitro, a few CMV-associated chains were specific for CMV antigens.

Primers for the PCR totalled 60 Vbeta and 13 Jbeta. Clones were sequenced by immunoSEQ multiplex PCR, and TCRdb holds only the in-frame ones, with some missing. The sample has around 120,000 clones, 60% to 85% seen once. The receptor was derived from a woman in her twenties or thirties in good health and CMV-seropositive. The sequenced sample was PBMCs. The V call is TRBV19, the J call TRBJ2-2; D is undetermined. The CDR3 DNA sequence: TGTGCCAGTACGAGTCCACGCCACACCGGGGAGCTGTTTTTT. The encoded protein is CASTSPRHTGELFF.